The clone carrying this TCR beta chain has a handful of counts. In the authors' workflow: Cell counts per sample came from amplifying reference gene primers. Using immunoSEQ multiplex PCR, the repertoire was profiled, and TCRdb retains in-frame clones only, with some absent. V, J and clone size are taken as reported in that table, and D and trimming were inferred from the DNA itself. The sample records under 200,000 clones, about 74% being singletons. The entry originates in a study of blood T cell repertoires in COVID-19. Study-level background: T cells, B-cell-depleted T cells, or PBMCs provided the cDNA or gDNA that served as material.

Material for sequencing was peripheral blood. The sequence was collected from a woman of 80 years or more with acute or convalescent COVID-19.

CDR3 DNA sequence: TGTGCCAGCAGCTTGGAGTATAGGGGGCTGAACACTGAAGCTTTCTTT. It translates to CASSLEYRGLNTEAFF. V gene TRBV5-4 combines with J gene TRBJ1-1, with 7 bases that match TRBD1. The junction had 5 bases not matched to a gene; V was cut back by 0 bases and J by 0 bases. CDR1 and CDR2 (germline): SGHNT, YYREEE (reference sequence). CDR3 size: 16 residues. The entire variable domain, with the rest obtained from reference TRBV5-4 and TRBJ1-1, is as follows: ETGVTQSPTHLIKTRGQQVTLRCSSQSGHNTVSWYQQALGQGPQFIFQYYREEENGRGNFPPRFSGLQFPNYSSELNVNALELDDSALYLCASSLEYRGLNTEAFFGQGTRLTVV.